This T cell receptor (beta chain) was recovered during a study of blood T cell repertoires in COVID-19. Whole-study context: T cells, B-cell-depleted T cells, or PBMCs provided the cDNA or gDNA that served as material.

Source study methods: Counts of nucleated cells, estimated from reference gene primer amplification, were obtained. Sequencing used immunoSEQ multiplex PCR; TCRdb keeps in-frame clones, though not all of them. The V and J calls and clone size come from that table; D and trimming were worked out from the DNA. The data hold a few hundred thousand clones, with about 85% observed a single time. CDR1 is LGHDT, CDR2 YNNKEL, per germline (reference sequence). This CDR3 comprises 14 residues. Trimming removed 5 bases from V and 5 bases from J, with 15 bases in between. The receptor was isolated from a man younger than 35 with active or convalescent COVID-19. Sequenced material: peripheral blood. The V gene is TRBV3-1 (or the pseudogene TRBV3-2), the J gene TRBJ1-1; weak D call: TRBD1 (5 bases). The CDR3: CASSTRAAGTEAFF. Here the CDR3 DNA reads TGTGCCAGCAGCACCCGGGCTGCAGGGACTGAAGCTTTCTTT.